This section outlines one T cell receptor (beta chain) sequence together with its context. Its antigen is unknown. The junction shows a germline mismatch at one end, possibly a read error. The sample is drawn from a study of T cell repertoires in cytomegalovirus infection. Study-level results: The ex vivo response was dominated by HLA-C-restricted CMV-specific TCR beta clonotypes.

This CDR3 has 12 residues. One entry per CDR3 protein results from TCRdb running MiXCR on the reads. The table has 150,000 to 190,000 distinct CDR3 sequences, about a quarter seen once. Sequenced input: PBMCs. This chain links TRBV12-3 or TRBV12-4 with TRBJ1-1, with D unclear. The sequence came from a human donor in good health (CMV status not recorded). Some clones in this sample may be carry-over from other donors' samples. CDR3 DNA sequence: TGTGCCAACAGTCCATTGAACACTGAAGCTTTCTTT. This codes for CANSPLNTEAFF.